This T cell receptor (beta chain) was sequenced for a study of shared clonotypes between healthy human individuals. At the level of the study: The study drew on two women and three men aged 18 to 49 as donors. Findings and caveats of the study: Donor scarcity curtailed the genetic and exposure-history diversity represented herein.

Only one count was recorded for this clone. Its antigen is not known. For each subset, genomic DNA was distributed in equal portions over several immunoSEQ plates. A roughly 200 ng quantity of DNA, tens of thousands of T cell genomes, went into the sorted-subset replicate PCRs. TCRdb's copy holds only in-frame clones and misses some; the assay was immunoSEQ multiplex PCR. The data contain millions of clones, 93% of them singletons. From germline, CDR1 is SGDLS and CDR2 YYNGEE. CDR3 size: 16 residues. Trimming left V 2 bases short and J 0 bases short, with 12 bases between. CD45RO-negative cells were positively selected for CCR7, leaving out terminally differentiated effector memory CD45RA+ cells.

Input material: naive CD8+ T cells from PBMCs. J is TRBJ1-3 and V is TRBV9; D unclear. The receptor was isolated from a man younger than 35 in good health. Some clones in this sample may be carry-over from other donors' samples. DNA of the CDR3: TGTGCCAGCAGCGTCGTTCCGTCCTCCTCTGGAAACACCATATATTTT. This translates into CASSVVPSSSGNTIYF.